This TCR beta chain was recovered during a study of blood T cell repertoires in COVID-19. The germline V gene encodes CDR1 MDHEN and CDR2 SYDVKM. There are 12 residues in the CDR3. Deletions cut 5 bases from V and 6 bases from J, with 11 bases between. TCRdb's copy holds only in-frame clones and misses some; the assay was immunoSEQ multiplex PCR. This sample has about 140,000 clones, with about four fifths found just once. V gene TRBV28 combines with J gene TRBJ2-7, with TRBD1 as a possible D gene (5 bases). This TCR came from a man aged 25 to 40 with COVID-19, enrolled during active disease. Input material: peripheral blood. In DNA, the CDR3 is TGTGCCAGCAGTCCAGGGCGGAGCGAGCAGTACTTC. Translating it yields CASSPGRSEQYF.